This is a list of T cell receptor beta chains from one sample in a study of T cell responses to AZD1222 COVID-19 vaccine. The protocol was immunoSEQ multiplex PCR, while the TCRdb copy is restricted to in-frame clones and leaves out a portion. The sample consists of 84,000 or so clones, around nine tenths of them appearing once. Specimen: peripheral blood, collected on day 0 of MenACWY control vaccination. Every receptor here comes from an adult in good health. Both conserved end residues are trimmed from each CDR3. Each record gives: V gene, D gene, J gene, CDR3 protein. The D gene is left open where the match is weak.

TRBV11-2	TRBD1	TRBJ2-7	ASSLGRRTGIYEQY
TRBV5-6	-	TRBJ1-3	ASSLYGGGNTIY
TRBV12-3/TRBV12-4	-	TRBJ2-5	ATSVGEYETQY
TRBV3-1/TRBV3-2	-	TRBJ1-2	ASSQGTAYGYT
TRBV7-8	-	TRBJ2-7	ASSLARGEQY
TRBV18	-	TRBJ1-2	ASSPSKGYGGYT
TRBV15	-	TRBJ1-2	ATSRGGGYGYT
TRBV6-1	TRBD2	TRBJ2-7	ASSEGSGGLLSYEQY
TRBV7-8	TRBD1	TRBJ1-1	ASSSTGGDTEAF
TRBV14	-	TRBJ2-5	ASSQPTRGETQY
TRBV27	TRBD1	TRBJ1-6	ASSFKAGGSPLH
TRBV3-1/TRBV3-2	-	TRBJ1-2	ASSQDPGSYGYT
TRBV4-3	-	TRBJ2-3	ASSPGTGRSDTQY
TRBV19	-	TRBJ1-1	ASSEGRGGSPEAF
TRBV28	-	TRBJ1-2	ASSLGLGYT
TRBV28	-	TRBJ1-1	ASSRFETALEAF
TRBV5-1	TRBD1	TRBJ2-3	ASSYGTGSDTQY
TRBV19	-	TRBJ1-5	ASSPEGGYSNQPQH
TRBV7-9	TRBD1	TRBJ2-5	ASSQGQVQEAQY
TRBV7-8	-	TRBJ1-5	ASSLAYSAHLSDNQPQH
TRBV18	-	TRBJ2-3	ASSPLRITDTQY
TRBV18	-	TRBJ2-3	ASSNRGLGGTDTQY
TRBV3-1/TRBV3-2	-	TRBJ1-2	ASSSGGVSNYT
TRBV20-1	-	TRBJ1-1	SATGASEAF
TRBV18	-	TRBJ1-5	ASSGLKDQPQH
TRBV6-1	-	TRBJ1-1	ASSELTGPTEAF
TRBV2	-	TRBJ1-2	ASSPRGGRGYT
TRBV18	-	TRBJ2-7	ASSKTDYEQY
TRBV3-1/TRBV3-2	-	TRBJ1-2	ASSQGNYGYT
TRBV14	TRBD1	TRBJ2-2	ASSLTGAATGELF
TRBV6-5	TRBD1	TRBJ1-5	ASSWDRGVDQPQH
TRBV9	-	TRBJ2-3	ASSVGQTSTDTQY
TRBV5-8	-	TRBJ1-5	ASSLVVGGNQPQH
TRBV19	TRBD2	TRBJ2-5	ASSPGRGTQY
TRBV19	-	TRBJ2-7	ASSIDADTAYEQY
TRBV28	-	TRBJ2-1	ASTLSGIYNEQF
TRBV19	TRBD1	TRBJ1-2	ASSTWTGGAYGYT
TRBV5-1	-	TRBJ1-2	ASSWDIANYGYT
TRBV5-1	TRBD1	TRBJ1-6	ASSGGRGRAGNSPLH
TRBV28	-	TRBJ2-7	ASSLVRGSYEQY
TRBV7-2	TRBD1	TRBJ1-6	ASRSDRMSSYNSPLH
TRBV5-1	-	TRBJ2-3	ASSYRGFDTQY
TRBV6-5	TRBD1	TRBJ1-4	ASSWDSSNEKLF
TRBV6-5	TRBD1	TRBJ1-2	ASSPLGQGHYGYT
TRBV6-5	-	TRBJ1-5	ASKSGPAQPQH
TRBV29-1	-	TRBJ1-4	SVPEGATNEKLF
TRBV28	-	TRBJ2-2	ASSGGGQSTGELF
TRBV10-1	TRBD2	TRBJ2-1	ASSEASGGLSYNEQF
TRBV7-3	-	TRBJ2-3	ASSLYGTDTQY
TRBV7-2	-	TRBJ2-5	ASSFSFRQETQY
TRBV6-5	TRBD2	TRBJ2-5	ASSSKAGQLQETQY
TRBV29-1	-	TRBJ2-7	SAGGAGTTYEQY
TRBV2	-	TRBJ1-4	ASKLTGLGWEKLF
TRBV6-5	-	TRBJ2-1	ASSYGIRFEQF
TRBV5-1	-	TRBJ1-2	ASSLGAEYGYT
TRBV11-3	-	TRBJ2-3	ASSPSGVITDTQY
TRBV28	TRBD2	TRBJ2-1	ATMREYPYNEQF
TRBV5-6	TRBD2	TRBJ2-1	ASSWGGAGAYNEQF
TRBV6-5	TRBD2	TRBJ2-1	ASMPSGYNEQF
TRBV19	TRBD1	TRBJ1-6	ASSIARPGQGFNYNSPLH